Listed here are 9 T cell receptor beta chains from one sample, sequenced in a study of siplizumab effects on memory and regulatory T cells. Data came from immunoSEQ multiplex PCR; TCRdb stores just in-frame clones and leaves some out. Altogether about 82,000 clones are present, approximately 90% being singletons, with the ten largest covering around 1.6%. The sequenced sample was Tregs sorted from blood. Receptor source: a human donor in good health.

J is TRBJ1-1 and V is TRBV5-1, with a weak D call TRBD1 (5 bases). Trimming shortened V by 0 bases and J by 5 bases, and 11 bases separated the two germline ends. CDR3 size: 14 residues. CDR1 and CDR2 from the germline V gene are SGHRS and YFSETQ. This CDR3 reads CASSLDTGLTEAFF. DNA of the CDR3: TGCGCCAGCAGCTTGGACACAGGACTTACTGAAGCTTTCTTT.

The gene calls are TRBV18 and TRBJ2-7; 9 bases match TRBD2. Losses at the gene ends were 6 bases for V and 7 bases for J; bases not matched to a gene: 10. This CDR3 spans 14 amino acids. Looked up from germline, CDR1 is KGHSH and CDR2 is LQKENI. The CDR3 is CASSRISGGREQYF. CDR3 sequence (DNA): TGTGCCAGCTCTCGTATTAGCGGGGGACGGGAGCAGTACTTC.

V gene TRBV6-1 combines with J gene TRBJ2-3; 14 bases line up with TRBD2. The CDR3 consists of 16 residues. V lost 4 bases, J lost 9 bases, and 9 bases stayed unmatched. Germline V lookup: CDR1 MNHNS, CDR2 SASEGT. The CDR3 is CASSGTSGGSLGTQYF. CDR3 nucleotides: TGTGCCAGCAGTGGGACTAGCGGGGGGTCTCTGGGCACGCAGTATTTT.

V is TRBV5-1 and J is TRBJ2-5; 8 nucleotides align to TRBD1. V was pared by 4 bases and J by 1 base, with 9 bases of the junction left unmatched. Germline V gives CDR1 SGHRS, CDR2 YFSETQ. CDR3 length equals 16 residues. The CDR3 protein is CASSPGQGNLQETQYF. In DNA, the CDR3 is TGCGCCAGCAGCCCCGGACAGGGTAACCTCCAAGAGACCCAGTACTTC.

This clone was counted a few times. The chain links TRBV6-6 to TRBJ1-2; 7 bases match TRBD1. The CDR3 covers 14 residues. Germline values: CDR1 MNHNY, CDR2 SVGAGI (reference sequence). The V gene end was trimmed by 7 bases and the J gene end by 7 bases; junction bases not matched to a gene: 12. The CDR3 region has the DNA TGTGCCAGCAATCAAGGAGACAGGGAGGGTGGCTACACCTTC. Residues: CASNQGDREGGYTF.

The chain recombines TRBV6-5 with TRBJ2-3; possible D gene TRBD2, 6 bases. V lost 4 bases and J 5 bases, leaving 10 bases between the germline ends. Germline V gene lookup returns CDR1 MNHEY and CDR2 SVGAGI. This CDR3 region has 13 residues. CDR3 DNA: TGTGCCAGCAGTTCCCGACTAGGAGATACGCAGTATTTT. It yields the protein CASSSRLGDTQYF.

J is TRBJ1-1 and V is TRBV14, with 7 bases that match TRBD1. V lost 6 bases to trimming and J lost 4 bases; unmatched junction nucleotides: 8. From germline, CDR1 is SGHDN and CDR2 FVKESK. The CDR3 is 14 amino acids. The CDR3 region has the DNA TGTGCCAGCAGACCCACGACAGGGATCACTGAAGCTTTCTTT. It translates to CASRPTTGITEAFF.

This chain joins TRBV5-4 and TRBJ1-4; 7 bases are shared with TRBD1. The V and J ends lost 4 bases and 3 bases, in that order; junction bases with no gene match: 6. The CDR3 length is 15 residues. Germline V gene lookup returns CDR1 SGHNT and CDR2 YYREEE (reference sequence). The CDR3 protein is CASSPRQGSNEKLFF. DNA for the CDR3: TGTGCCAGCAGCCCTAGACAGGGTTCTAATGAAAAACTGTTTTTT.

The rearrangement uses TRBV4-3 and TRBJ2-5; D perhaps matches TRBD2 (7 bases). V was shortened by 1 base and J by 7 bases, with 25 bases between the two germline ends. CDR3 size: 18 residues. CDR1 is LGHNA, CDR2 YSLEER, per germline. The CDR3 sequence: CASSQGHGGGGRRRTQYF. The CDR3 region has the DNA TGCGCCAGCAGCCAAGGCCACGGTGGGGGGGGCCGCCGGAGGACCCAGTACTTC.